Listed below are T cell receptor beta chains from one sample, sequenced in a study of OX40 agonist ivuxolimab in advanced cancers. TCRdb keeps only in-frame clones here, not all; method: immunoSEQ multiplex PCR. Found here are tens of thousands of clones, about 93% of them singletons; the top ten hold about 0.34%. Sequences were derived from CD4+ or CD8+ T cells sorted from blood, sampled in a trial of the OX40 agonist ivuxolimab. The receptors were gathered from an adult with an advanced solid tumor such as melanoma, head and neck, liver or kidney cancer. The CDR3 runs from the conserved cysteine through the conserved F or W. A D gene is named only where the DNA matches it firmly. Expanded clones are given a class, and other clones once, few, many or no size at all.

CDR3 protein: CASSLVRPSTDTQYF; CDR3 DNA: TGTGCCAGCAGCTTAGTTCGGCCAAGCACAGATACGCAGTATTTT; V gene: TRBV11-3; clone size: once; J gene: TRBJ2-3; D gene: .
CDR3 protein: CASSADRDTEAFF; CDR3 DNA: TGTGCCAGCAGCGCCGATAGGGACACTGAAGCTTTCTTT; V gene: TRBV7-2; clone size: .; J gene: TRBJ1-1; D gene: .
CDR3 protein: CASSSAAGSDTGELFF; CDR3 DNA: TGTGCCAGCAGCTCGGCGGCAGGGTCGGACACCGGGGAGCTGTTTTTT; V gene: TRBV11-1; clone size: .; J gene: TRBJ2-2; D gene: .
CDR3 protein: CAITGSGAGELFF; CDR3 DNA: TGTGCCATCACAGGGTCCGGGGCCGGGGAGCTGTTTTTT; V gene: TRBV10-3; clone size: .; J gene: TRBJ2-2; D gene: .
CDR3 protein: CAWSTGRPDSPLHF; CDR3 DNA: TGTGCCTGGAGTACCGGGCGTCCGGATTCACCCCTCCACTTT; V gene: TRBV30; clone size: .; J gene: TRBJ1-6; D gene: .
CDR3 protein: CASHRRGDTDTQYF; CDR3 DNA: TGCGCCAGTCATCGTCGAGGAGACACAGATACGCAGTATTTT; V gene: TRBV5-1; clone size: .; J gene: TRBJ2-3; D gene: .
CDR3 protein: CASRGSGGETQYF; CDR3 DNA: TGTGCCAGCAGGGGTAGCGGAGGGGAGACCCAGTACTTC; V gene: TRBV2; clone size: .; J gene: TRBJ2-5; D gene: .
CDR3 protein: CASSVGTGLRGETQYF; CDR3 DNA: TGTGCCAGCAGCGTAGGGACAGGGCTAAGGGGGGAGACCCAGTACTTC; V gene: TRBV9; clone size: once; J gene: TRBJ2-5; D gene: TRBD1
CDR3 protein: CASSFGPQGNYGYTF; CDR3 DNA: TGTGCCAGCAGCTTCGGTCCTCAGGGGAACTATGGCTACACCTTC; V gene: TRBV5-6; clone size: .; J gene: TRBJ1-2; D gene: .
CDR3 protein: CASSRDRGNNQPQHF; CDR3 DNA: TGTGCCAGCAGCCGGGACCGGGGGAATAATCAGCCCCAGCATTTT; V gene: TRBV27; clone size: .; J gene: TRBJ1-5; D gene: .
CDR3 protein: CASSPRDGGVDTQYF; CDR3 DNA: TGTGCCAGCAGCCCCAGGGACGGAGGGGTGGATACGCAGTATTTT; V gene: TRBV7-3; clone size: .; J gene: TRBJ2-3; D gene: .
CDR3 protein: CAWRSGANVLTF; CDR3 DNA: TGTGCCTGGAGATCTGGGGCCAACGTCCTGACTTTC; V gene: TRBV30; clone size: .; J gene: TRBJ2-6; D gene: .
CDR3 protein: CASSLFQGGDQPQHF; CDR3 DNA: TGTGCCAGCAGCTTATTCCAGGGTGGGGATCAGCCCCAGCATTTT; V gene: TRBV7-2; clone size: .; J gene: TRBJ1-5; D gene: .
CDR3 protein: CASSPNLGQVSYEQYF; CDR3 DNA: TGTGCCAGCAGCCCTAATCTCGGACAGGTTTCCTACGAGCAGTACTTC; V gene: TRBV7-6; clone size: once; J gene: TRBJ2-7; D gene: TRBD1
CDR3 protein: CASSPGSAGTGELFF; CDR3 DNA: TGTGCCAGCAGTCCGGGGTCCGCGGGCACCGGGGAGCTGTTTTTT; V gene: TRBV6-1; clone size: .; J gene: TRBJ2-2; D gene: .
CDR3 protein: CASRLGQGIWVGEAFF; CDR3 DNA: TGTGCCAGTAGGCTGGGACAGGGAATATGGGTAGGTGAAGCTTTCTTT; V gene: TRBV19; clone size: once; J gene: TRBJ1-1; D gene: TRBD1
CDR3 protein: CASSLDRLEGGNTIYF; CDR3 DNA: TGTGCCAGCAGCTTAGACAGACTCGAAGGTGGAAACACCATATATTTT; V gene: TRBV11-2; clone size: once; J gene: TRBJ1-3; D gene: .
CDR3 protein: CASRGLAGVENEQFF; CDR3 DNA: TGTGCCAGCAGGGGACTAGCGGGAGTGGAGAATGAGCAGTTCTTC; V gene: TRBV6-5; clone size: .; J gene: TRBJ2-1; D gene: TRBD2
CDR3 protein: CASSPASGGNEQFF; CDR3 DNA: TGTGCCAGCTCACCAGCTAGCGGGGGAAATGAGCAGTTCTTC; V gene: TRBV18; clone size: once; J gene: TRBJ2-1; D gene: TRBD2
CDR3 protein: CASSFGESWNSPLHF; CDR3 DNA: TGTGCCAGCAGCTTTGGGGAGTCGTGGAATTCACCCCTCCACTTT; V gene: TRBV7-6; clone size: .; J gene: TRBJ1-6; D gene: .
CDR3 protein: CASSGGPANTEAFF; CDR3 DNA: TGCGCCAGCAGCGGCGGTCCCGCAAACACTGAAGCTTTCTTT; V gene: TRBV5-1; clone size: .; J gene: TRBJ1-1; D gene: .
CDR3 protein: CAILASGPYNEQFF; CDR3 DNA: TGTGCCATACTAGCTAGCGGGCCGTACAATGAGCAGTTCTTC; V gene: TRBV10-3; clone size: once; J gene: TRBJ2-1; D gene: TRBD2
CDR3 protein: CASSQERGNTEAFF; CDR3 DNA: TGCGCCAGCAGCCAGGAAAGGGGAAACACTGAAGCTTTCTTT; V gene: TRBV4-3; clone size: .; J gene: TRBJ1-1; D gene: .
CDR3 protein: CASSGGTATNEKLFF; CDR3 DNA: TGTGCCAGCAGTGGGGGGACAGCAACTAATGAAAAACTGTTTTTT; V gene: TRBV2; clone size: .; J gene: TRBJ1-4; D gene: TRBD1
CDR3 protein: CASSQDRLRYEQYF; CDR3 DNA: TGTGCCAGCAGCCAAGACAGGTTACGCTACGAGCAGTACTTC; V gene: TRBV14; clone size: .; J gene: TRBJ2-7; D gene: .
CDR3 protein: CASSDIGYTF; CDR3 DNA: TGTGCCAGTAGTGACATTGGCTACACCTTC; V gene: TRBV19; clone size: .; J gene: TRBJ1-2; D gene: .
CDR3 protein: CASRPDRGLHEQYF; CDR3 DNA: TGTGCCAGCAGGCCCGACAGGGGGCTGCACGAGCAGTACTTC; V gene: TRBV2; clone size: .; J gene: TRBJ2-7; D gene: TRBD1
CDR3 protein: CASSLGTGDLYEQYF; CDR3 DNA: TGTGCCAGCAGCTTAGGGACAGGGGACCTCTACGAGCAGTACTTC; V gene: TRBV7-2; clone size: .; J gene: TRBJ2-7; D gene: TRBD1
CDR3 protein: CASSPKSGTGGRNEKLFF; CDR3 DNA: TGTGCCAGCAGCCCAAAATCCGGGACAGGGGGCCGTAATGAAAAACTGTTTTTT; V gene: TRBV7-8; clone size: .; J gene: TRBJ1-4; D gene: TRBD1
CDR3 protein: CASRARGSEGEQYF; CDR3 DNA: TGTGCCAGTCGCGCCCGCGGGAGCGAGGGCGAGCAGTACTTC; V gene: TRBV19; clone size: .; J gene: TRBJ2-7; D gene: TRBD2
CDR3 protein: CASSQGPQTGGSYEQYF; CDR3 DNA: TGCGCCAGCAGCCAAGGGCCCCAGACAGGGGGGTCCTACGAGCAGTACTTC; V gene: TRBV4-3; clone size: .; J gene: TRBJ2-7; D gene: TRBD1
CDR3 protein: CATSFIGPSTDTQYF; CDR3 DNA: TGCGCCACTTCCTTTATTGGGCCTAGCACAGATACGCAGTATTTT; V gene: TRBV5-1; clone size: .; J gene: TRBJ2-3; D gene: .
CDR3 protein: CASSIEAGGYNEQFF; CDR3 DNA: TGTGCCAGTAGTATAGAGGCAGGGGGGTACAATGAGCAGTTCTTC; V gene: TRBV19; clone size: .; J gene: TRBJ2-1; D gene: .
CDR3 protein: CASGGSGASSGNTIYF; CDR3 DNA: TGTGCCAGCGGCGGGAGCGGGGCCAGCTCTGGAAACACCATATATTTT; V gene: TRBV25-1; clone size: .; J gene: TRBJ1-3; D gene: .
CDR3 protein: CASRGGGSYNEQFF; CDR3 DNA: TGTGCCAGCAGGGGCGGAGGTTCCTACAATGAGCAGTTCTTC; V gene: TRBV6-5; clone size: .; J gene: TRBJ2-1; D gene: .
CDR3 protein: CASSVAGRAGELFF; CDR3 DNA: TGTGCCAGCAGCGTAGCTGGCCGGGCCGGGGAGCTGTTTTTT; V gene: TRBV9; clone size: .; J gene: TRBJ2-2; D gene: .
CDR3 protein: CASSLGGAPGGNTIYF; CDR3 DNA: TGTGCCAGCAGCTTAGGGGGGGCTCCGGGAGGAAACACCATATATTTT; V gene: TRBV7-9; clone size: .; J gene: TRBJ1-3; D gene: .
CDR3 protein: CASSRDGDYGYTF; CDR3 DNA: TGTGCCAGCAGTCGAGACGGAGACTATGGCTACACCTTC; V gene: TRBV6-5; clone size: once; J gene: TRBJ1-2; D gene: .
CDR3 protein: CASSHDLGGPGWTDTQYF; CDR3 DNA: TGTGCCAGCAGCCATGACCTGGGGGGGCCTGGTTGGACAGATACGCAGTATTTT; V gene: TRBV14; clone size: .; J gene: TRBJ2-3; D gene: .
CDR3 protein: CASSGQLNEQFF; CDR3 DNA: TGTGCCAGCTCCGGGCAGCTCAATGAGCAGTTCTTC; V gene: TRBV2; clone size: .; J gene: TRBJ2-1; D gene: .
CDR3 protein: CASSRGGFRNSPLHF; CDR3 DNA: TGTGCCAGCAGCCGAGGGGGATTTCGCAATTCACCCCTCCACTTT; V gene: TRBV7-2; clone size: .; J gene: TRBJ1-6; D gene: .
CDR3 protein: CASSLSRDPGVDEQFF; CDR3 DNA: TGTGCCAGCAGTTTATCGAGGGATCCGGGAGTCGATGAGCAGTTCTTC; V gene: TRBV27; clone size: once; J gene: TRBJ2-1; D gene: .
CDR3 protein: CAWTVDYKYYGYTF; CDR3 DNA: TGTGCCTGGACCGTCGATTATAAGTACTATGGCTACACCTTC; V gene: TRBV30; clone size: medium-sized; J gene: TRBJ1-2; D gene: .
CDR3 protein: CASSFQGSGYTF; CDR3 DNA: TGTGCCAGCAGCTTCCAGGGTAGCGGCTACACCTTC; V gene: TRBV7-2; clone size: once; J gene: TRBJ1-2; D gene: .
CDR3 protein: CASSYIRSVLGNQPQHF; CDR3 DNA: TGTGCCAGCAGCTATATCAGGTCGGTGCTTGGCAATCAGCCCCAGCATTTT; V gene: TRBV28; clone size: once; J gene: TRBJ1-5; D gene: .
CDR3 protein: CASTSGNQPQHF; CDR3 DNA: TGTGCCAGCACGTCCGGCAATCAGCCCCAGCATTTT; V gene: TRBV6-5; clone size: .; J gene: TRBJ1-5; D gene: .
CDR3 protein: CASSLTKGNTEAFF; CDR3 DNA: TGTGCCAGCAGCTTAACTAAGGGGAACACTGAAGCTTTCTTT; V gene: TRBV7-8; clone size: .; J gene: TRBJ1-1; D gene: .